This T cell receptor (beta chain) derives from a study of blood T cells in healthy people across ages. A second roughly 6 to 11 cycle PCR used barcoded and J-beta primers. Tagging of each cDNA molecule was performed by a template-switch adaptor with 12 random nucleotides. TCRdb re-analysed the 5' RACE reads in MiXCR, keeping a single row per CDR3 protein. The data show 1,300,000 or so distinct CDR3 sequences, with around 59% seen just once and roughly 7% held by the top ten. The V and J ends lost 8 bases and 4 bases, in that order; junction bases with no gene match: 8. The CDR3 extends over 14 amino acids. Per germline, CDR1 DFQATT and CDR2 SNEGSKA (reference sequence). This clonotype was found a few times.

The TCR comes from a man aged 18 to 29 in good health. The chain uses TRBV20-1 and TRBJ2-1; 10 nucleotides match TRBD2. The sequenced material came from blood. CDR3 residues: CSFSGTSVYNEQFF. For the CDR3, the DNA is TGCAGTTTCTCCGGGACTAGCGTGTACAATGAGCAGTTCTTC.